One and the same sample provided the 7 T cell receptor beta chains below, sequenced in a study of blood T cell repertoires in COVID-19. Here immunoSEQ multiplex PCR was the method, and the copy in TCRdb shows in-frame clones only, minus some. This table has around 200,000 clones, around 86% appearing once. The specimen was peripheral blood. The receptors stem from a man aged 80 or over with acute or convalescent COVID-19.

J is TRBJ2-7 and V is TRBV28, with D perhaps matching TRBD1 (6 bases). This CDR3 region has 12 residues. In germline, CDR1 is MDHEN, CDR2 SYDVKM. The V end lost 3 bases, the J end lost 9 bases, and 12 bases lay between the germline ends. CDR3 sequence reads: CASSFRGSAQYF. CDR3 coding DNA: TGTGCCAGCAGTTTTAGGGGGTCCGCGCAGTACTTC.

The chain links TRBV19 to TRBJ2-2; 7 bases fit TRBD1. V trimming: 5 bases; J trimming: 0 bases; junction bases outside the gene matches: 9. The CDR3 length is 17 residues. From germline, CDR1 is LNHDA and CDR2 SQIVND (reference sequence). CDR3 nucleotide sequence: TGTGCCAGTAGTTGGACAGGAGTAAACTCGAACACCGGGGAGCTGTTTTTT. Protein sequence: CASSWTGVNSNTGELFF.

J is TRBJ2-3 and V is TRBV7-2; TRBD2 might be the D (5 bases). Germline loops: CDR1 SGHTA, CDR2 FQGNSA. Trimming left V 1 base short and J 0 bases short, with 8 bases between. The length of the CDR3 is 15 residues. The CDR3 here is CASSLVATSTDTQYF. CDR3 nucleotides: TGTGCCAGCAGCTTAGTAGCGACTAGCACAGATACGCAGTATTTT.

The gene calls are TRBV5-1 and TRBJ2-2; the D gene is possibly TRBD1 (5 bases). V lost 0 bases and J lost 2, with 8 bases in between. Germline V gives CDR1 SGHRS, CDR2 YFSETQ. This CDR3 region has 15 residues. The CDR3 DNA follows: TGCGCCAGCAGCTTGGTTCAGGGTAACACCGGGGAGCTGTTTTTT. This gives the protein CASSLVQGNTGELFF. Filled out from reference TRBV5-1 and TRBJ2-2, the complete variable domain reads KAGVTQTPRYLIKTRGQQVTLSCSPISGHRSVSWYQQTPGQGLQFLFEYFSETQRNKGNFPGRFSGRQFSNSRSEMNVSTLELGDSALYLCASSLVQGNTGELFFGEGSRLTVL.

V usage is TRBV21-1 and J usage is TRBJ2-1; the table gives TRBD2 as D, unverified against the DNA. TRBV21-1 is described as a pseudogene. The CDR3 loop spans 17 amino acids. The CDR3 bases are TGTGCCAGCAGCAAAGAAGGAGGGAGATTATTTTTGAATGAGCAGTTCTTC. This gives the protein CASSKEGGRLFLNEQFF.

CDR3 amino acids: CASSFDRVGEQYF. The CDR3, as DNA: TGTGCCAGCAGCTTCGACAGGGTTGGCGAGCAGTACTTC. The chain has TRBV7-2 and TRBJ2-7; 7 bases match TRBD1. The V segment lost 3 bases and the J segment 6 bases; nucleotides outside the gene matches: 5. Germline CDR1 SGHTA, CDR2 FQGNSA. The CDR3 covers 13 residues.

The chain carries TRBV18 and TRBJ2-7; no reliable D call. The CDR3 loop spans 14 amino acids. Deletions cut 2 bases from V and 2 bases from J, with 10 bases between. The germline V gene has CDR1 KGHSH and CDR2 LQKENI. Written as DNA, the CDR3 is TGTGCCAGCTCACCAAGTTCACATGCCTACGAGCAGTACTTC. It is translated as CASSPSSHAYEQYF.